A single sample gave rise to the 23 T cell receptor beta chains below, sequenced in a study of T-cell reconstitution after alpha-beta-depleted transplantation in children (dated by TCRdb to about 2016). The treatment or condition label, read with the paper, signifies: allogeneic hematopoietic cell transplantation with graft depleted of TCRalphabeta T cells and CD19 B cells. Library construction relied on PCR. The reads were generated on an Illumina HiSeq 2500. Molecular barcoding was employed in the preparation of TCR libraries, with unique molecular identifiers being used to normalize TCRbeta repertoire quantification. In-frame beta chains were kept once TCRdb had trimmed the public reads at Q25 with fastp and called clones with MiXCR. Rows merge per CDR3 protein into single entries with the most common DNA and genes. Present in this sample are about 260,000 distinct CDR3 sequences, roughly 8.2% of which were seen just once. 6.3% of the sample is held by the ten biggest clonotypes.

The sequencing here drew on PBMCs, mostly from graft donor cells, taken 180 days after TCRalphabeta/CD19-depleted stem cell transplant. Receptors were obtained from a male patient younger than 18 who had a stem cell transplant for acute lymphoblastic leukemia, so the T cells may come from the graft donor.

Many counts were recorded for this clonotype. The V and J genes are TRBV5-5 and TRBJ1-3; unclear D gene. V shed 1 base and J shed 4 bases, with 9 bases lying between them. This CDR3 is built from 14 residues. Germline CDR1 and CDR2: SGHKS and YYEKEE (reference sequence). DNA for the CDR3: TGTGCCAGCAGCTTGAGACTCCAAGGAAACACCATATATTTT. The encoded protein is CASSLRLQGNTIYF.

This clonotype was counted between two and nine times. This chain connects TRBV28 to TRBJ1-2; 7 positions agree with TRBD1. The CDR3 runs to 16 residues. Germline CDR1 MDHEN, CDR2 SYDVKM. With 1 base clipped from V and 7 bases from J, the junction kept 12 bases outside the gene matches. This CDR3 is CASSLYPTGTPSGYTF. The CDR3 region has the DNA TGTGCCAGCAGTTTATACCCGACAGGGACCCCTTCTGGCTACACCTTC.

This clonotype was recorded many times. The J gene is TRBJ2-7, the V gene TRBV28; D gene unclear. Germline V CDR1 and CDR2: MDHEN, SYDVKM. The ends were cut back, 7 bases at V and 6 bases at J, with 10 bases in the middle. CDR3 length: 11 amino acids. CDR3 nucleotides: TGTGCCAGCACCTCGTGGGGCGAGCAGTACTTC. It encodes CASTSWGEQYF. Complete variable domain (other parts from reference TRBV28 and TRBJ2-7): DVKVTQSSRYLVKRTGEKVFLECVQDMDHENMFWYRQDPGLGLRLIYFSYDVKMKEKGDIPEGYSVSREKKERFSLILESASTNQTSMYLCASTSWGEQYFGPGTRLTVT.

The V call is TRBV3-1, the J call TRBJ2-2; weak D call: TRBD2 (5 bases). Trimming left V 2 bases short and J 3 bases short, with 10 bases between. This CDR3 comprises 15 residues. From germline, CDR1 is LGHDT and CDR2 YNNKEL (reference sequence). The CDR3 sequence is CASSQSGLYTGELFF. The CDR3 DNA sequence: TGTGCCAGCAGCCAATCCGGACTGTACACCGGGGAGCTGTTTTTT.

This clonotype has a count of ten or more. V and J are TRBV3-1 and TRBJ1-3, with D possibly TRBD1 on 5 matching bases. V was cut by 4 bases and J by 7 bases, with 20 bases left in between. CDR3 size: 16 residues. Germline assignment: CDR1 LGHDT and CDR2 YNNKEL (reference sequence). The CDR3: CASSLDRDSSRNTIYF. For the CDR3, the DNA is TGTGCCAGCAGCCTTGACCGGGACTCCTCGAGGAACACCATATATTTT.

This clonotype appeared many times. This sequence joins TRBV21-1 and TRBJ2-4; the D call in the table, TRBD2, was not verified against the DNA. TRBV21-1 is deemed a pseudogene. The CDR3 spans 15 residues. The CDR3 is CASSLVGPTKNIQYF. DNA of the CDR3: TGTGCCAGCAGCCTAGTGGGGCCCACCAAAAACATTCAGTACTTC.

This clonotype was observed at least ten times. V and J are TRBV5-1 and TRBJ2-2; no clear D gene. Trimming removed 3 bases at V and 1 base at J, with 10 bases between. The CDR3 is 15 residues long. Germline values: CDR1 SGHRS, CDR2 YFSETQ. CDR3 sequence (DNA): TGCGCCAGCAGCTATCACGGTATGAACACCGGGGAGCTGTTTTTT. It is translated as CASSYHGMNTGELFF. The full variable domain, its missing parts supplied by reference TRBV5-1 and TRBJ2-2, is KAGVTQTPRYLIKTRGQQVTLSCSPISGHRSVSWYQQTPGQGLQFLFEYFSETQRNKGNFPGRFSGRQFSNSRSEMNVSTLELGDSALYLCASSYHGMNTGELFFGEGSRLTVL.

At least ten counts were recorded for this clonotype. This sequence joins TRBV28 and TRBJ1-3; D call uncertain. Trimming removed 3 bases from V and 3 bases from J, with 6 bases in between. This CDR3 is built from 13 residues. Per the germline V gene, CDR1 is MDHEN and CDR2 is SYDVKM. Written as DNA, the CDR3 is TGTGCCAGCAGTTTTGTCAGTGGAAACACCATATATTTT. It specifies CASSFVSGNTIYF.

This clonotype occurred a few times. The gene calls are TRBV7-6 and TRBJ2-1, with 8 bases aligning to TRBD1. Germline V gives CDR1 SGHVS, CDR2 FNYEAQ. The CDR3 has 15 amino acids. The trim removed 5 bases at V and 10 bases at J, leaving 13 bases unmatched. As DNA, the CDR3 is TGTGCCAGCAGCCTAGGGCAGGGGGCTGCAGGGGAGCAGTTCTTC. It encodes CASSLGQGAAGEQFF.

There are many counts of this clonotype. The chain links TRBV6-5 to TRBJ2-4; D unclear. This CDR3 is 17 amino acids long. Germline-derived CDR1 and CDR2 are MNHEY and SVGAGI. V was pared by 0 bases and J by 1 base, with 13 bases between. The CDR3 coding sequence is TGTGCCAGCAGTTACTCGATTAAGAGCTTGGCCAAAAACATTCAGTACTTC. The encoded protein is CASSYSIKSLAKNIQYF.

This clonotype was counted many times. This sequence joins TRBV20-1 and TRBJ2-3, with D uncertain. The germline V gene encodes CDR1 DFQATT and CDR2 SNEGSKA (reference sequence). Trimming pared 5 bases from V and 5 bases from J, leaving 17 bases between. CDR3 length: 14 residues. CDR3 protein: CSALQRPEIDTQYF. The CDR3 DNA is TGCAGTGCTCTACAGCGCCCTGAAATAGATACGCAGTATTTT.

This clonotype was observed many times. The J gene is TRBJ1-1, the V gene TRBV12-3 or TRBV12-4; no firm D call. This CDR3 spans 13 amino acids. Trimming pared 1 base from V and 7 bases from J, leaving 10 bases between. The CDR3 nucleotides are TGTGCCAGCAGTTTAGACCGATCCTATGAAGCTTTCTTT. It is translated as CASSLDRSYEAFF.

Ten or more counts support this clonotype. The chain joins TRBV7-9 to TRBJ2-3; D remains ambiguous. This CDR3 has 14 amino acids. Germline V CDR1 and CDR2: SEHNR, FQNEAQ (reference sequence). Trimming removed 4 bases at V and 7 bases at J, with 15 bases between. As DNA, the CDR3 is TGTGCCAGCAGCTCCCTGGACGGGCACTATACGCAGTATTTT. It yields the protein CASSSLDGHYTQYF.

Ten or more counts support this clonotype. The CDR3: CASNRGGAYTEAFF. CDR3 nucleotides: TGTGCCAGCAACCGTGGGGGCGCTTACACTGAAGCTTTCTTT. The V gene is TRBV6-5, the J gene TRBJ1-1, with D possibly being TRBD1 (6 bases). Trimming cost V 7 bases and J 3 bases, with 15 bases left between them. In germline, CDR1 is MNHEY, CDR2 SVGAGI. This CDR3 is built from 14 residues.

This clonotype was observed at least ten times. J is TRBJ2-7 and V is TRBV20-1, with TRBD2 matching 12 bases. The CDR3 length is 14 residues. Trimming at V came to 5 bases and at J to 2 bases, leaving 4 bases not matched to a gene. Germline lookup yields CDR1 DFQATT and CDR2 SNEGSKA (reference sequence). CDR3 sequence: CSAHGLAGPYEQYF. The CDR3 DNA follows: TGCAGTGCTCATGGACTAGCGGGGCCCTACGAGCAGTACTTC.

To note about this clonotype: A much more abundant neighbour one base away suggests this may be a read error. This rearrangement joins TRBV12-3 or TRBV12-4 to TRBJ2-6; the match to TRBD1 covers 7 bases. The CDR3 length is 18 residues. This chain's CDR3 is CTSSLRGQSSSGANVLTF. Written as DNA, the CDR3 is TGTACCAGCAGTTTGAGGGGACAGTCGAGCTCTGGGGCCAACGTCCTGACTTTC.

This clonotype was detected many times. V usage is TRBV28 and J usage is TRBJ1-5, with D tentatively TRBD1 (5 bases). The CDR3 loop spans 16 amino acids. Germline assignment: CDR1 MDHEN and CDR2 SYDVKM. The V end lost 3 bases, the J end lost 3 bases, and 15 bases lay between the germline ends. The CDR3 reads CASSLGGRGNNQPQHF. The CDR3 DNA follows: TGTGCCAGCAGTTTGGGGGGAAGAGGTAACAATCAGCCCCAGCATTTT.

The chain employs TRBV2 and TRBJ2-5; TRBD2 matches 8 bases. This CDR3 is 14 amino acids long. Trimming cost V 8 bases and J 7 bases; bases outside gene matches: 12. Germline-derived CDR1 and CDR2 are SNHLY and FYNNEI. The CDR3 is CASVGIAGPGTQYF. DNA for the CDR3: TGTGCCAGCGTAGGGATAGCGGGGCCAGGGACCCAGTACTTC.

This clonotype was found many times. The rearrangement uses TRBV7-8 and TRBJ2-7; D perhaps matches TRBD2 (5 bases). The V end lost 5 bases, the J end lost 0 bases, and 8 bases lay between the germline ends. Germline V gene sequence: CDR1 SGHVS, CDR2 FQNEAQ. The CDR3 covers 13 residues. CDR3 in amino acids: CASSRTSSYEQYF. DNA for the CDR3: TGTGCCAGCAGCCGAACTAGCTCCTACGAGCAGTACTTC.

This clonotype showed up many times. The genes are TRBV5-1 and TRBJ2-7, with 7 bases that match TRBD1. Germline trimming cut 0 bases from V and 4 bases from J; bases unmatched to any gene: 4. This CDR3 is built from 14 residues. Per the germline V gene, CDR1 is SGHRS and CDR2 is YFSETQ. The CDR3 bases are TGCGCCAGCAGCTTGGAGGAGACAGGGTACGAGCAGTACTTC. It translates to CASSLEETGYEQYF.

This clonotype has a handful of counts. The chain is built from TRBV4-2 and TRBJ2-1; TRBD1 aligns across 7 bases. Germline loops: CDR1 LGHNA, CDR2 YNFKEQ. This CDR3 has 14 amino acids. V trimming: 4 bases; J trimming: 3 bases; junction bases outside the gene matches: 3. The CDR3: CASSPWDSYNEQFF. CDR3 nucleotides: TGTGCCAGCAGCCCTTGGGACAGCTACAATGAGCAGTTCTTC.

This clonotype was counted at least ten times. The chain couples TRBV20-1 to TRBJ1-1; D uncertain. The CDR3 spans 14 residues. Trimming removed 7 bases at V and 3 bases at J, with 18 bases between. Germline loops: CDR1 DFQATT, CDR2 SNEGSKA (reference sequence). The CDR3 nucleotides are TGCAGTGTCTCACGTGGGCGTGGGGACACTGAAGCTTTCTTT. Protein product: CSVSRGRGDTEAFF.

This clonotype was seen at least ten times. The chain employs TRBV29-1 and TRBJ2-1; TRBD2 agrees at 7 bases. This CDR3 spans 13 amino acids. The ends lost 6 bases at V and 2 bases at J; junction bases unmatched: 4. Germline CDR1 is SQVTM and CDR2 is ANQGSEA. CDR3 in amino acids: CSVRGTTYNEQFF. As DNA, the CDR3 is TGCAGCGTCCGTGGGACTACCTACAATGAGCAGTTCTTC.